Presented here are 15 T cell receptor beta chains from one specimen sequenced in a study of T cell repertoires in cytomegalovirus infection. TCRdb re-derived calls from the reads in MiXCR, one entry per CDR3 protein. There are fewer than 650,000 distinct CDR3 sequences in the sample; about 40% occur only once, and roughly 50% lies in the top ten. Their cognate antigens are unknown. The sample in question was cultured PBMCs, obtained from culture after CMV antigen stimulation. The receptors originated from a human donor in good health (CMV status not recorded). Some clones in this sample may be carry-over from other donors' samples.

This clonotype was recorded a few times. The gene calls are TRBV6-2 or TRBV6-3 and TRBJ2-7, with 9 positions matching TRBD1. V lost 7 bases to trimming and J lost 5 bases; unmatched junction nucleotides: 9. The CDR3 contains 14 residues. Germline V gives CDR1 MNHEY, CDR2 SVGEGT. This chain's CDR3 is CASILSGTGNEQYF. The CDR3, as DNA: TGTGCCAGCATCCTATCGGGGACAGGGAACGAGCAGTACTTC.

DNA of the CDR3: TGCGCCAGCAGCCAACCCGGAAGGACTAGAGCCGGGGAGCTGTTTTTT. Its protein product is CASSQPGRTRAGELFF. The chain couples TRBV4-1 to TRBJ2-2; 7 bases align to TRBD2. The length of the CDR3 is 16 residues. V was clipped by 2 bases and J by 6 bases; unmatched bases: 9. Germline lookup yields CDR1 MGHRA and CDR2 YSYEKL.

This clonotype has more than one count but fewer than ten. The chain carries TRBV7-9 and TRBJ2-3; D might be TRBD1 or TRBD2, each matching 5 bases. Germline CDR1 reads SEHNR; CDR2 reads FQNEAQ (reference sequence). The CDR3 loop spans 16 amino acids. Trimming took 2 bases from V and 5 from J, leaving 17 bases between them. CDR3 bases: TGTGCCAGCAGCTTATATTCCGGGGCAGCTAGAGATACGCAGTATTTT. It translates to CASSLYSGAARDTQYF.

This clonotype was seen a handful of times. The CDR3 DNA sequence: TGTGCCAGTAGTATCGACAGGGCCGCCTACGAGCAGTACTTC. Its translation: CASSIDRAAYEQYF. The chain joins TRBV19 to TRBJ2-7, with 7 nucleotides matching TRBD1. The CDR3 has 14 residues. V shed 3 bases, J shed 2 bases, and the junction held 4 bases outside the gene matches. CDR1 and CDR2 (germline): LNHDA, SQIVND (reference sequence).

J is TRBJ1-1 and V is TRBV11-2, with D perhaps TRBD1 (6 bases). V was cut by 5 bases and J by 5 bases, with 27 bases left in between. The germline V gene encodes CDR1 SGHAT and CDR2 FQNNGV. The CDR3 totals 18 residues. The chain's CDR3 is CASSPPNPDSLGGTEAFF. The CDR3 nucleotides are TGTGCCAGCAGCCCACCCAATCCGGACAGCTTGGGGGGGACTGAAGCTTTCTTT.

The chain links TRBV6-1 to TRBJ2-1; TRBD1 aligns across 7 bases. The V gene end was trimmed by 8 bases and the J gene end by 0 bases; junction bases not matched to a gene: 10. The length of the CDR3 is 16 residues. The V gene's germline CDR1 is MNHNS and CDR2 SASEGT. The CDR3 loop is CASQNPTGISYNEQFF. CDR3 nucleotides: TGTGCCAGCCAAAACCCGACAGGGATCTCCTACAATGAGCAGTTCTTC.

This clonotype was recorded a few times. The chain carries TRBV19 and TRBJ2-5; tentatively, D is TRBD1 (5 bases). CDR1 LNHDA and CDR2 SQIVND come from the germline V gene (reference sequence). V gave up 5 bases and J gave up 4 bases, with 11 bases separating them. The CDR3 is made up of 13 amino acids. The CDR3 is CASSGAGLETQYF. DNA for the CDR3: TGTGCCAGTAGTGGGGCAGGTCTAGAGACCCAGTACTTC.

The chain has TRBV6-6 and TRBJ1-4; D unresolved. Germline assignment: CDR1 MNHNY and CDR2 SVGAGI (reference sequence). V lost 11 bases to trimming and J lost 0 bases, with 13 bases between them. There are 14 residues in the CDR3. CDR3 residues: CACDGVATNEKLFF. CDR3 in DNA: TGTGCCTGCGATGGGGTTGCAACTAATGAAAAACTGTTTTTT.

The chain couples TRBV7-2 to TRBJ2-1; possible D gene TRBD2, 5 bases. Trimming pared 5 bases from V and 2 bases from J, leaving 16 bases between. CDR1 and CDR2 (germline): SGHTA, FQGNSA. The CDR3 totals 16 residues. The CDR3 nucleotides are TGTGCCAGCAGCCCCGAAGGAGGAAGCCCCTACAATGAGCAGTTCTTC. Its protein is CASSPEGGSPYNEQFF.

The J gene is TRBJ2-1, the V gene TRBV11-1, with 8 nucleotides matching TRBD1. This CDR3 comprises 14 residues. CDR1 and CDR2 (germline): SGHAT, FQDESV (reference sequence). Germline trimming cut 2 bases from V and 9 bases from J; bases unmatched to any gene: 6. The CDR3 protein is CASSLPLQGGEQFF. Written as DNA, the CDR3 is TGTGCCAGCAGCTTACCTTTACAGGGGGGTGAGCAGTTCTTC.

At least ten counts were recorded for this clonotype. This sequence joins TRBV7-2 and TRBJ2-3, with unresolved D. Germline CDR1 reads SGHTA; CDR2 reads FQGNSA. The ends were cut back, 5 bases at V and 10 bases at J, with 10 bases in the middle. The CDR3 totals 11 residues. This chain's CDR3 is CASSLSRAQYF. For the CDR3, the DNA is TGTGCCAGCAGCCTATCCCGAGCGCAGTATTTT. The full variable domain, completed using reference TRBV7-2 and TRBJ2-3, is GAGVSQSPSNKVTEKGKDVELRCDPISGHTALYWYRQSLGQGLEFLIYFQGNSAPDKSGLPSDRFSAERTGGSVSTLTIQRTQQEDSAVYLCASSLSRAQYFGPGTRLTVL.

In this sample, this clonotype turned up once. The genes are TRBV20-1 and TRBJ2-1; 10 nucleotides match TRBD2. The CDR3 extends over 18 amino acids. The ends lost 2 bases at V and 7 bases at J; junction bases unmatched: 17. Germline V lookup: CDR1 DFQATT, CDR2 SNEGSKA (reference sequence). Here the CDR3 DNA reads TGCAGTGCTAGACCGCGCTATACCGGGACTAGCGTTACGAATGAGCAGTTCTTC. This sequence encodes CSARPRYTGTSVTNEQFF.

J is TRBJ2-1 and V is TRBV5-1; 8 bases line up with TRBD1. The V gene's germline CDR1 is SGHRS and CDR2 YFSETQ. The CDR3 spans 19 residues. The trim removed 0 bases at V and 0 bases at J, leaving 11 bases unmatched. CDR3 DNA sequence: TGCGCCAGCAGCTTGGTAGGACAGGGTTCCGGGGGCTCCTACAATGAGCAGTTCTTC. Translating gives CASSLVGQGSGGSYNEQFF.

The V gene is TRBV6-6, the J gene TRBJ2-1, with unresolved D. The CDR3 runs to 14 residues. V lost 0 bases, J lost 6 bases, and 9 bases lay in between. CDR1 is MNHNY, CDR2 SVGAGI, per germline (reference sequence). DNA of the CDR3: TGTGCCAGCAGTTACTCGAGCTCCACCAATGAGCAGTTCTTC. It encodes CASSYSSSTNEQFF.

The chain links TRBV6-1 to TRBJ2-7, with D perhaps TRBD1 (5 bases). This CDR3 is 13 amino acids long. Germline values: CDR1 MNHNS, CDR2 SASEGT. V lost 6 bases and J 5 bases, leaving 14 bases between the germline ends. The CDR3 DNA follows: TGTGCCAGCAGCCCCCCGGGCAGGGACGAGCAGTACTTC. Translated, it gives CASSPPGRDEQYF.